These 25 T cell receptor beta chains came from one sample sequenced in a study of blood T cell repertoires in COVID-19. Only in-frame clones appear in the TCRdb table, and some are missing; sequencing was by immunoSEQ multiplex PCR. The sample lists about 160,000 clones, roughly 78% seen once, with 7.5% to 8.5% in the top ten. The sample comprised peripheral blood. Receptors originate from a woman aged 60-75 years with COVID-19, enrolled during active disease.

The V and J genes are TRBV27 and TRBJ1-2; a possible D gene is TRBD1 (6 bases). CDR1 MNHEY and CDR2 SMNVEV come from the germline V gene (reference sequence). The CDR3 covers 14 residues. Trimming stripped 6 bases from V and 4 bases from J, with 15 bases between. The CDR3 DNA reads TGTGCCAGCAGGAAACAGGGCCAAGGCTATGGCTACACCTTC. Residues: CASRKQGQGYGYTF.

The chain employs TRBV10-3 and TRBJ2-1; D perhaps matches TRBD1 (6 bases). V gave up 3 bases and J gave up 4 bases, with 7 bases separating them. The CDR3 covers 13 residues. Germline V lookup: CDR1 ENHRY, CDR2 SYGVKD. DNA of the CDR3: TGTGCCATCAGTGACAGGGGATACAATGAGCAGTTCTTC. This translates into CAISDRGYNEQFF.

This sequence joins TRBV6-5 and TRBJ1-1; weak D call: TRBD1 (6 bases). CDR3 length: 14 residues. In germline, CDR1 is MNHEY, CDR2 SVGAGI. V was cut by 6 bases and J by 4 bases, with 15 bases left in between. The CDR3 here is CASSQKDSSTEAFF. CDR3 DNA sequence: TGTGCCAGCAGCCAGAAGGACAGTAGCACTGAAGCTTTCTTT.

The chain carries TRBV12-3 or TRBV12-4 and TRBJ1-1; 9 nucleotides line up with TRBD1. There are 13 residues in the CDR3. Unmatched junction bases numbered 7, after V lost 3 bases and J lost 11 bases. CDR3 loop: CASSLGQGFRAFF. CDR3 sequence (DNA): TGTGCCAGCAGTTTGGGACAGGGATTTAGGGCTTTCTTT.

CDR3 protein: CASTPLGTSGETQYF. The CDR3 DNA reads as TGTGCCAGCACCCCGTTGGGTACTAGCGGAGAGACCCAGTACTTC. The rearrangement links TRBV9 to TRBJ2-5, with TRBD2 matching over 8 bases. V was clipped by 6 bases and J by 4 bases; unmatched bases: 11. CDR1 and CDR2 (germline): SGDLS, YYNGEE. The CDR3 extends over 15 amino acids.

This chain links TRBV6-5 with TRBJ1-1; weak D call: TRBD1 (6 bases). There are 12 residues in the CDR3. The germline gives CDR1 MNHEY, CDR2 SVGAGI. V shed 6 bases and J shed 1 base, with 6 bases lying between them. CDR3: CASRQGNTEAFF. The CDR3 DNA sequence: TGTGCCAGCAGACAGGGGAACACTGAAGCTTTCTTT.

The genes are TRBV7-9 and TRBJ1-1; no clear D. Germline CDR1 is SEHNR and CDR2 is FQNEAQ (reference sequence). Trimming took off 3 bases at V and 6 bases at J, with 11 bases between the two ends. The CDR3 length is 13 residues. CDR3 protein: CASSLAGSAEAFF. The CDR3 DNA sequence: TGTGCCAGCAGCTTGGCCGGTAGCGCTGAAGCTTTCTTT.

V usage is TRBV19 and J usage is TRBJ2-5, with D maybe TRBD1 (5 bases). The CDR3 spans 13 residues. Per the germline V gene, CDR1 is LNHDA and CDR2 is SQIVND (reference sequence). The ends were cut back, 5 bases at V and 2 bases at J, with 9 bases in the middle. The CDR3 protein is CASSGAAQETQYF. The CDR3 DNA is TGTGCCAGTAGTGGGGCGGCACAAGAGACCCAGTACTTC.

The chain recombines TRBV6-5 with TRBJ1-2; 12 nucleotides align to TRBD1. V lost 6 bases to trimming and J lost 4 bases; unmatched junction nucleotides: 3. The germline CDR1 and CDR2 sequences are MNHEY and SVGAGI. The CDR3 is 14 amino acids. The CDR3 DNA follows: TGTGCCAGCAGGGGACAGGGGGCCGGCTATGGCTACACCTTC. This codes for CASRGQGAGYGYTF.

A single count supports this clone. The CDR3 DNA sequence: TGTGCCAGCAGCTTCACCGGGACAGGGGGGAATGAGCAGTTCTTC. Amino acids: CASSFTGTGGNEQFF. The chain carries TRBV7-2 and TRBJ2-1; 11 bases align to TRBD1. CDR1 SGHTA and CDR2 FQGNSA come from the germline V gene. V was pared by 3 bases and J by 7 bases, with 5 bases of the junction left unmatched. This CDR3 has 15 amino acids.

The chain links TRBV20-1 to TRBJ1-2; TRBD1 agrees at 7 bases. CDR3 length equals 12 residues. Per germline, CDR1 DFQATT and CDR2 SNEGSKA (reference sequence). The trim removed 3 bases at V and 3 bases at J, leaving 1 base unmatched. In nucleotides, the CDR3 is TGCAGTGCTAGTCAGGGGGACTATGGCTACACCTTC. This gives the protein CSASQGDYGYTF.

This clone was picked up one time. The genes are TRBV6-5 and TRBJ2-3; D call uncertain. The CDR3 has 12 residues. V lost 5 bases and J lost 5, with 8 bases in between. Germline lookup yields CDR1 MNHEY and CDR2 SVGAGI. CDR3 region: CASSSEVDTQYF. The CDR3 nucleotides read TGTGCCAGCAGTAGCGAGGTAGATACGCAGTATTTT.

This clone was seen only a few times. Within the sample, other DNA sequences also encode this same CDR3. V and J are TRBV15 and TRBJ2-2; D is ambiguous. V lost 0 bases to trimming and J lost 6 bases, with 8 bases between them. The CDR3 length is 14 residues. CDR1 is LNHNV and CDR2 is YYDKDF in the germline V gene (reference sequence). CDR3 sequence: CATSRDRVAGELFF. As DNA, the CDR3 is TGTGCCACCAGCAGAGATCGAGTGGCCGGGGAGCTGTTTTTT.

This clone was seen only a few times. The chain carries TRBV28 and TRBJ1-5; the D gene is possibly TRBD1 (6 bases). The CDR3 length is 16 residues. The germline V and J ends were trimmed by 7 bases and 2 bases, with 18 bases remaining between them. Germline V gives CDR1 MDHEN, CDR2 SYDVKM. This CDR3 reads CASMTLGGTGNQPQHF. The CDR3 nucleotides are TGTGCCAGCATGACTCTAGGGGGAACCGGCAATCAGCCCCAGCATTTT.

This rearrangement joins TRBV10-3 to TRBJ2-3; TRBD2 matches at 7 bases. Germline trimming cut 6 bases from V and 1 base from J; bases unmatched to any gene: 4. CDR3 size: 14 residues. From germline, CDR1 is ENHRY and CDR2 SYGVKD. The CDR3 is CAIRGGIGTDTQYF. CDR3 bases: TGTGCCATCAGGGGGGGGATCGGCACAGATACGCAGTATTTT.

Only one count was recorded for this clone. CDR3 sequence: CASKTGNTIYF. CDR3 DNA sequence: TGTGCCAGTAAAACTGGAAACACCATATATTTT. V usage is TRBV28 and J usage is TRBJ1-3; D uncertain. Germline values: CDR1 MDHEN, CDR2 SYDVKM. V lost 9 bases and J lost 2, with 5 bases in between. There are 11 residues in the CDR3.

The chain combines TRBV19 with TRBJ1-1, with TRBD1 identical over 8 bases. The CDR3 consists of 14 residues. Germline V gene lookup returns CDR1 LNHDA and CDR2 SQIVND (reference sequence). Trimming cost V 5 bases and J 5 bases; bases outside gene matches: 7. CDR3: CASSAGQGLTEAFF. CDR3 nucleotide sequence: TGTGCCAGTAGTGCAGGACAGGGCCTTACTGAAGCTTTCTTT.

The V gene is TRBV5-1, the J gene TRBJ1-2; 7 positions match TRBD1. The CDR3 contains 13 residues. CDR1 is SGHRS and CDR2 is YFSETQ in the germline V gene. With 4 bases clipped from V and 3 bases from J, the junction kept 3 bases outside the gene matches. The CDR3 sequence is CASSAGTDYGYTF. In DNA, the CDR3 is TGCGCCAGCAGCGCCGGGACAGACTATGGCTACACCTTC.

V gene TRBV7-2 combines with J gene TRBJ2-2, with a weak D call TRBD2 (6 bases). Germline V gene data show CDR1 as SGHTA and CDR2 as FQGNSA. There are 12 residues in the CDR3. V was cut by 8 bases and J by 13 bases, with 17 bases left in between. The CDR3 region has the DNA TGTGCCAGCTCCTTGGCGGGGTCTGGGCTGTTTTTT. It yields the protein CASSLAGSGLFF.

V and J are TRBV7-8 and TRBJ2-5, with 7 bases lining up with TRBD2. The CDR3 runs to 15 residues. The trim removed 3 bases at V and 2 bases at J, leaving 6 bases unmatched. Germline CDR1 SGHVS, CDR2 FQNEAQ. The CDR3 region is CASSFPGGRQETQYF. The CDR3 DNA reads TGTGCCAGCAGCTTCCCGGGGGGTCGACAAGAGACCCAGTACTTC. Full variable domain (rest looked up from reference TRBV7-8 and TRBJ2-5): GAGVSQSPRYKVAKRGQDVALRCDPISGHVSLFWYQQALGQGPEFLTYFQNEAQLDKSGLPSDRFFAERPEGSVSTLKIQRTQQEDSAVYLCASSFPGGRQETQYFGPGTRLLVL.

This chain uses TRBV6-6 with TRBJ1-2; the D gene is possibly TRBD1 (5 bases). V lost 10 bases and J lost 4, with 13 bases in between. The CDR3 extends over 12 amino acids. The germline V gene has CDR1 MNHNY and CDR2 SVGAGI (reference sequence). The CDR3 sequence: CAITGLSYGYTF. DNA for the CDR3: TGTGCCATCACGGGACTTTCCTATGGCTACACCTTC.

The chain uses TRBV29-1 and TRBJ1-2, with a tentative D call TRBD1 (6 bases). The CDR3 length is 13 residues. Trimming stripped 2 bases from V and 10 bases from J, with 17 bases between. Germline V CDR1 and CDR2: SQVTM, ANQGSEA. Written as DNA, the CDR3 is TGCAGCGTTGAAAGGCAGGGGCTTGGAGACTACACCTTC. Its protein product is CSVERQGLGDYTF.

This clone has only one observation. This chain connects TRBV29-1 to TRBJ1-1; a possible D gene is TRBD1 (6 bases). The V end lost 4 bases, the J end lost 6 bases, and 9 bases lay between the germline ends. This CDR3 is built from 11 residues. Germline-derived CDR1 and CDR2 are SQVTM and ANQGSEA. CDR3 in DNA: TGCAGCGTTGGAAAGGGGGCTGAAGCTTTCTTT. Protein: CSVGKGAEAFF.

V usage is TRBV27 and J usage is TRBJ2-1, with 8 nucleotides matching TRBD2. Germline V lookup: CDR1 MNHEY, CDR2 SMNVEV (reference sequence). The length of the CDR3 is 15 residues. The V and J ends lost 2 bases and 8 bases, in that order; junction bases with no gene match: 8. The CDR3 region has the DNA TGTGCCAGCAGTTTAAGACCGGGAGGGGCACATGAGCAGTTCTTC. As protein: CASSLRPGGAHEQFF.

The chain recombines TRBV7-8 with TRBJ2-4; possible D gene TRBD2, 5 bases. This CDR3 comprises 15 residues. Germline values: CDR1 SGHVS, CDR2 FQNEAQ. Between the trimmed V and J ends, which lost 5 bases and 7 bases, there was a span of 18 bases. The CDR3 DNA follows: TGTGCCAGCAGCCCCCTCTCTGTAAGGGAGAACATTCAGTACTTC. It translates to CASSPLSVRENIQYF.